This T cell receptor beta chain was recovered during a study of blood T cell repertoires in COVID-19. Those who participated ranged in age from roughly 18 to 90 years and resided in 24 US areas. Clones were read by immunoSEQ multiplex PCR, and TCRdb kept only the in-frame ones, dropping some. The sample contains 190,000 or so clones, 80% to 90% of which appear only once. This CDR3 comprises 18 residues. Germline lookup yields CDR1 LGHNA and CDR2 YNFKEQ. V dropped 0 bases and J dropped 7; count of bases not matched to a gene: 15. Sequencing was done on a sample of PBMCs or T cells enriched from blood (not recorded which). The rearrangement uses TRBV4-2 and TRBJ1-1; TRBD1 matches at 9 bases. The receptor's source is a woman in her thirties who had been exposed to COVID-19. DNA for the CDR3: TGTGCCAGCAGCCAAGACACCGGGACAGGGACCCTTATCGGTGAAGCTTTCTTT. Its translation is CASSQDTGTGTLIGEAFF.